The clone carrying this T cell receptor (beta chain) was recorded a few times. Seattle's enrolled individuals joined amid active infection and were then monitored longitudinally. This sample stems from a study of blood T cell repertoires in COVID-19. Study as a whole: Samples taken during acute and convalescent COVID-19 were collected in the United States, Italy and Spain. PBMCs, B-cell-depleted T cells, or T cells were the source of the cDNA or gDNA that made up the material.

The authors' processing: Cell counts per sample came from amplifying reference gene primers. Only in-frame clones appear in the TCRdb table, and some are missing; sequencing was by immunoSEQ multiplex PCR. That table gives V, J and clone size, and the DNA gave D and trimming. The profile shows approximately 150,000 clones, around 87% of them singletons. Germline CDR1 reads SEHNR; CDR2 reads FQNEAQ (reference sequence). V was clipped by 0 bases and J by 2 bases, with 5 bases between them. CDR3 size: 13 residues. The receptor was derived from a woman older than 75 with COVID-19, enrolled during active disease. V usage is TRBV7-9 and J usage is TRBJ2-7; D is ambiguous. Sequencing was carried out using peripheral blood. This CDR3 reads CASSLAFAYEQYF. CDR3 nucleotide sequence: TGTGCCAGCAGCTTAGCTTTCGCCTACGAGCAGTACTTC.